This T cell receptor beta chain was identified in a study of blood T cells in healthy people across ages. Findings of the study overall: Changes seen in expanded clonotypes were possibly confounded by donor CMV status left unknown. Per-million-T-cell TCR beta diversity fell roughly linearly with age. Long-lived and aged donors differed, with more naive CD4+ cells and higher diversity in the long-lived.

The V segment lost 6 bases and the J segment 3 bases; nucleotides outside the gene matches: 10. The CDR3 covers 16 residues. Germline CDR1 reads MDHEN; CDR2 reads SYDVKM. Primed by a sample-barcoded 5' primer and a J-beta primer mix, a second PCR proceeded for about 6 to 11 cycles. The authors tagged each cDNA molecule using a template-switch adaptor with 12 random nucleotides. MiXCR was run by TCRdb on the 5' RACE reads, yielding one entry per CDR3 protein. The sample consists of 910,000 or so distinct CDR3 sequences, roughly 50% of them appearing once. Only a few counts were recorded for this clonotype. What it binds is unknown.

The rearrangement links TRBV28 to TRBJ2-3, with TRBD2 matching over 9 bases. Sequencing was performed on blood. The origin of this receptor is a woman in her sixties in good health. The DNA of the CDR3 is TGTGCCAGCAGCAAGATGCTAGCGGGACTAACAGATACGCAGTATTTT. It encodes CASSKMLAGLTDTQYF.